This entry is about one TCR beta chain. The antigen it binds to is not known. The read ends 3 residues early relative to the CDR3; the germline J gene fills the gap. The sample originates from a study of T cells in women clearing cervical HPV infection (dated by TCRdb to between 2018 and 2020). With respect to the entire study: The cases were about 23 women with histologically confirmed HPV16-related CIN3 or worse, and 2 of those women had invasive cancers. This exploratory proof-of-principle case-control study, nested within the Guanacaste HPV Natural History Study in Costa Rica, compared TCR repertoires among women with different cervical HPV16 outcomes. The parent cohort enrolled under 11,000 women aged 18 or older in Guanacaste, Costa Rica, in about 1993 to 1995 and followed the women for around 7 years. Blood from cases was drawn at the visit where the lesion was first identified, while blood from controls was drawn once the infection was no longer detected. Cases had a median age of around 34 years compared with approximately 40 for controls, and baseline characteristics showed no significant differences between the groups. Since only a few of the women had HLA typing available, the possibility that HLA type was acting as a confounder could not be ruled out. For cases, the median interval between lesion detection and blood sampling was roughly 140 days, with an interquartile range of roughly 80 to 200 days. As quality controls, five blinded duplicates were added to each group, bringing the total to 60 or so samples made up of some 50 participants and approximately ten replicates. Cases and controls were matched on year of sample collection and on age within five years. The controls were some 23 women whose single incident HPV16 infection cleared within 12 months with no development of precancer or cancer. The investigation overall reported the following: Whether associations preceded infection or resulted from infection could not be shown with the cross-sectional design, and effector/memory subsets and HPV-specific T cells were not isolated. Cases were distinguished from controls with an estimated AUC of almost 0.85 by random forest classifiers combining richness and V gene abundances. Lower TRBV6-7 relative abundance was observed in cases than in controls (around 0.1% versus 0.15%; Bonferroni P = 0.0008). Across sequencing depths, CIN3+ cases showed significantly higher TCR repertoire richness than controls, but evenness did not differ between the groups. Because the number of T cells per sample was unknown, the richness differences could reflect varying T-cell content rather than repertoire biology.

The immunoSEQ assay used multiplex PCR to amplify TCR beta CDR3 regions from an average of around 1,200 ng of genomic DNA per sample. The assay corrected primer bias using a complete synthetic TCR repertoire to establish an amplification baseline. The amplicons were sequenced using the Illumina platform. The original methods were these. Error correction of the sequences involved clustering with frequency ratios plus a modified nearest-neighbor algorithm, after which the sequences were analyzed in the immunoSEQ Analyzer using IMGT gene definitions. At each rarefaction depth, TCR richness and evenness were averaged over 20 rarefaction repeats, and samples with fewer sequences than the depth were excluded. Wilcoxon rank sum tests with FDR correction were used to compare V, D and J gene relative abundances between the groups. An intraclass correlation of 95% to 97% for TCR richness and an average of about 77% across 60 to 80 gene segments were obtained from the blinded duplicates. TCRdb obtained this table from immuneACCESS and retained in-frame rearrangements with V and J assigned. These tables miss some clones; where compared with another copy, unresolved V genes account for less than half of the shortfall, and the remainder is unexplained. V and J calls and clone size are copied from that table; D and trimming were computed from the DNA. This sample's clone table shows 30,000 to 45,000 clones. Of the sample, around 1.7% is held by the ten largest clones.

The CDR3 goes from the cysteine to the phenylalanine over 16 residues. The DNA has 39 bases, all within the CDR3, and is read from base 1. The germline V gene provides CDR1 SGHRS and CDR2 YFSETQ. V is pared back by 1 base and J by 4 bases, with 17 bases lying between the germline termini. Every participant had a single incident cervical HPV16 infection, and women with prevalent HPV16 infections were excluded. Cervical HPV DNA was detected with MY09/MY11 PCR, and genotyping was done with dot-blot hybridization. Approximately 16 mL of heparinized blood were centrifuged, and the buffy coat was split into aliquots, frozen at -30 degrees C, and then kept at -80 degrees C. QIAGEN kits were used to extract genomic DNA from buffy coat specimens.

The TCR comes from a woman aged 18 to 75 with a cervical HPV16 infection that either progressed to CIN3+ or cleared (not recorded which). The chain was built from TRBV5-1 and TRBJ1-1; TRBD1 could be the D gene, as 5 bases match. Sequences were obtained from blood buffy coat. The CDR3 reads CASSLRAGNDGTEAFF. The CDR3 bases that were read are TGCGCCAGCAGCTTGAGGGCAGGGAATGATGGCACTGAA.